A selection of T cell receptor delta chains follows, all from one sample in a study of Vδ1+ human thymocytes. TCRdb re-processed the multiplex PCR reads via CATT. The table includes 23,000 or so delta-chain clones, about 31% detected once. The sample was Vdelta1+ gamma-delta thymocytes from the thymus. Receptors were obtained from a boy in the first two years of life who had congenital heart surgery. CDR3s include the opening cysteine and the closing phenylalanine or tryptophan. Each record gives: clone size, V gene, D gene, J gene, CDR3 DNA, CDR3 protein. The D gene is left open where the match is weak. Rows may omit the clone size; those that give it use once, few, many or a size class.

>few|TRDV1|TRDD3|TRDJ1
TGTGCTCTTGGGACTCTCGCCCCTGTCTCCCCTTACTGGGGGATACGCAAGGACGATAAACTCATCTTT
CALGTLAPVSPYWGIRKDDKLIF
>few|TRDV1|TRDD3|TRDJ1
TGTGCTCTTGGGGGTCCCCCTGGGGGCACCGATAAACTCATCTTT
CALGGPPGGTDKLIF
>few|TRDV1|TRDD3|TRDJ1
TGTGCTCTTGGGGATATCGGGATGGGGGATACGCCTCGGACCGATAAACTCATCTTT
CALGDIGMGDTPRTDKLIF
>few|TRDV1|-|TRDJ1
TGTGCTCTTGAGGAACTATACTGGAATCTTCCGGATCACACCGATAAACTCATCTTT
CALEELYWNLPDHTDKLIF
>-|TRDV1|-|TRDJ1
TGTGCTCTTGGGGAACGGGTCCGGGGTCCCTATAAACTCATCTTT
CALGERVRGPYKLIF
>medium-sized|TRDV1|-|TRDJ1
TGTGCTCTTGGGGGGACCCAACTCATCTTT
CALGGTQLIF
>-|TRDV1|-|TRDJ1
TGTGCTCTTGGGGAACTAGTTGGAGGAGTATGGGGTGGGGTAGAACTCATCTTT
CALGELVGGVWGGVELIF
>-|TRDV1|TRDD3|TRDJ1
TGTGCTCTTGGGGGAGTTCACCGTTTTCCTCCTACGCCCTGGGGGATAGATGACACCGATAAACTCATCTTT
CALGGVHRFPPTPWGIDDTDKLIF
>once|TRDV1|-|TRDJ1
TGTGCTCTTGCCGGGCCTTCCTACACCGACGAGGCGGGGGATAGGACCGATAAACTCATCTTT
CALAGPSYTDEAGDRTDKLIF
>-|TRDV1|TRDD3|TRDJ1
TGTGCACGTGGGGAACGCATCCTACGGGGGATACGCCCCAAGTACACCGATAAACTCATCTTT
CARGERILRGIRPKYTDKLIF
>medium-sized|TRDV1|TRDD3|TRDJ1
TGTGCTCTTGGGGACACTTCGTCCCTTCCTACTGGGGGATACTGGTACACCGATAAACTCATCTTT
CALGDTSSLPTGGYWYTDKLIF
>-|TRDV1|-|TRDJ2
TGTGCTCTTGGCCAGGCCTTCCTAGTTCGGGGGGATACTTTGTACCACGAAATAGTACCCGACCCTTTGACAGCACAACTCTTCTTT
CALGQAFLVRGDTLYHEIVPDPLTAQLFF
>-|TRDV1|TRDD3|TRDJ1
TGTGCTCTTGGGGAACTTCCTACTGGGGGATACGCGAGACTCATCTTT
CALGELPTGGYARLIF
>medium-sized|TRDV1|-|TRDJ1
TGTGCTCTTGGGGAACTGGTCAATGGACCCGTCTCGTACACCGATAAACTCATCTTT
CALGELVNGPVSYTDKLIF
>few|TRDV1|-|TRDJ1
TGTGCTCTTGGGGAACTACCGCTACGGCCTTACTGGGAGATACGCGGGACCGATAAACTCATCTTT
CALGELPLRPYWEIRGTDKLIF
>few|TRDV1|TRDD3|TRDJ1
TGTGCTCTTGGGGAACTCTGGCTCGCATGGCGGGGATACTTCAGACTGTACACCGATAAACTCATCTTT
CALGELWLAWRGYFRLYTDKLIF
>-|TRDV1|TRDD3|TRDJ1
TGTGCTCTTGGGGAACTACAGGGCGAACGGGTCGGTACTGGGGGATACCTCAGTTCTGTTTCGTACACCGATAAACTCATCTTT
CALGELQGERVGTGGYLSSVSYTDKLIF
>-|TRDV1|TRDD3|TRDJ1
TGTGCTCTTGGGGAACTGAGTGGGGGATGGTCCCCCGATAAACTCATCTTT
CALGELSGGWSPDKLIF
>-|TRDV1|TRDD3|TRDJ1
TGTGCTCTTGGTTGCGCTTCCGGACCCTTACTGGGGGACCCGTACACCGATAAACTCATCTTT
CALGCASGPLLGDPYTDKLIF
>-|TRDV1|TRDD3|TRDJ1
TGTGCTCTTGGGGAAACAAGAGGCGGGGGATACGCTCCCCGCACCGATAAACTCATCTTT
CALGETRGGGYAPRTDKLIF
>-|TRDV1|TRDD3|TRDJ1
TGTGCTCTTGGGGAACGGTACTGGGGGCTCACCGATAAACTCATCTTT
CALGERYWGLTDKLIF
>-|TRDV1|TRDD3|TRDJ1
TGTGCTCTTGGGGATATTTCTCCTCTCCTGGGGGATGGGTACACCGATAAACTCATCTTT
CALGDISPLLGDGYTDKLIF
>-|TRDV1|-|TRDJ1
TGTGCTCTTGGGGAACCCCTCCGGGGCCTTCCTACCCCTCTACTGGGGGACGTCTACACTGATAAACTCATCTTT
CALGEPLRGLPTPLLGDVYTDKLIF
>-|TRDV1|TRDD3|TRDJ1
TGTGCTCTTGGGCTCCCCTTGCCTACCTGGGGGATACCGCAGGTCCTCATCTTT
CALGLPLPTWGIPQVLIF
>few|TRDV1|-|TRDJ1
TGTGCTCTTGGGGAATCACAGGCCTTCCCGGGCTTAAGTTACACCGATAAACTCATCTTT
CALGESQAFPGLSYTDKLIF
>-|TRDV1|TRDD3|TRDJ1
TGTGCTCTTGGGGAACTTGCTCCCCTGGGGGATACGGGCGATAAACTCATCTTT
CALGELAPLGDTGDKLIF
>-|TRDV1|TRDD3|TRDJ1
TGTGCTCTTGGGGAATATCCTACTGGGGGATACACCGATAAACTCATCTTT
CALGEYPTGGYTDKLIF
>few|TRDV1|TRDD3|TRDJ1
TGTGCTCTTGGGGAACTATGTTATCCGCCTAGGTTCTTACTGGGGGATACGATTAGCACCGATAAACTCATCTTT
CALGELCYPPRFLLGDTISTDKLIF
>once|TRDV1|TRDD3|TRDJ1
TGTGCTCTTGGGGAACCTCCCTACCCTTGGGGGATCTGGTACACCGATAAACTCATCTTT
CALGEPPYPWGIWYTDKLIF
>few|TRDV1|-|TRDJ1
TGTGCTCTTGGGGAACTCCCACGGTACACCGATAAACTCATCTTT
CALGELPRYTDKLIF
>-|TRDV1|-|TRDJ1
TGTGCTCTTGGGCGTCTCCTTCCTACGAGTACTGGGGGACTCTACACCGATAAACTCATCTTT
CALGRLLPTSTGGLYTDKLIF
>-|TRDV1|TRDD3|TRDJ1
TGTGCTCTTGGGGAACGAGGGACTGCTAGAGTACTGGGGGCCCCGGAGCCGTACACCGATAAACTCATCTTT
CALGERGTARVLGAPEPYTDKLIF
>few|TRDV1|TRDD3|TRDJ1
TGTGCTCTTGGGGAACTCACCCGAGTTCCTGCGTACCCGCTGGGGGATTACACCGATAAACTCATCTTT
CALGELTRVPAYPLGDYTDKLIF
>few|TRDV1|TRDD3|TRDJ1
TGTGCTCTTGGGGAAACCTTTCTGACGTTTACAACTGGGGGATACGGCGCTTTCGGTAAACTCATCTTT
CALGETFLTFTTGGYGAFGKLIF
>-|TRDV1|-|TRDJ1
TGTGCTCTTGGGGAACTTCCGGTAAGGCCTTCCTATCTCTCTCGGTCGTACTGGGGATCGTACACCGATAAACTCATCTTT
CALGELPVRPSYLSRSYWGSYTDKLIF
>few|TRDV1|TRDD3|TRDJ1
TGTGCTCTTGGGGAACTCGACCGCCTGACTCAGGGGATAAGACTCATCTTT
CALGELDRLTQGIRLIF
>-|TRDV1|-|TRDJ1
TGTGCTCTTGGGGAACTTAAGGACCCATGTCAGGGTCCTAGACTGGTGGGCTACTACACCGATAAACTCATCTTT
CALGELKDPCQGPRLVGYYTDKLIF
>once|TRDV1|TRDD3|TRDJ1
TGTGCTCTTGGGGCCCCTTCCTACACTGGGGGATACCAGGTTAAACTCATCTTT
CALGAPSYTGGYQVKLIF
>-|TRDV1|TRDD3|TRDJ1
TGTGCTCGTGCGCCAGGGGGATACACCGATAAACTCATCTTT
CARAPGGYTDKLIF
>-|TRDV1|-|TRDJ1
TGTGCTCTTGGGGAACTCTATTTTCCACGGTCGTTGCACACCGATAAACTCATCTTT
CALGELYFPRSLHTDKLIF